This T cell receptor beta chain comes out of a study of cytomegalovirus exposure and HLA in healthy donors. General study findings and limits: As was reported, the classifier diagnosed cytomegalovirus status with high specificity and sensitivity.

Healthy bone marrow donors supplied every sample. Turning to this clone: The antigen is not known.

The PCR was carried out with 60 Vbeta primers and 13 Jbeta primers. Using immunoSEQ multiplex PCR, the repertoire was profiled, and TCRdb retains in-frame clones only, with some absent. This sample has roughly 190,000 clones, with about 77% found just once. The TCR originated in a female donor in good health and CMV-seronegative. Sequences were obtained from PBMCs.

CDR3 in DNA: TGTGCCAGCAGCTTGCGGACAGCTGAAGCTTTCTTT. Protein sequence: CASSLRTAEAFF. The chain has TRBV5-6 and TRBJ1-1; D might be TRBD1 (6 bases). Trimming removed 1 base at V and 6 bases at J, with 7 bases between. The CDR3 totals 12 residues. From germline, CDR1 is SGHDT and CDR2 YYEEEE.